The clone carrying this T cell receptor (beta chain) was counted only a few times. The antigen is not known. A second PCR of about 7 to 11 cycles used a sample-barcoded 5' primer and a J-beta primer mix. TCRdb reprocessed the 5' RACE reads with MiXCR, giving one entry per CDR3 protein. The table has hundreds of thousands of distinct CDR3 sequences, roughly 50% seen once; the top ten hold around 25%. The germline V and J ends were trimmed by 0 bases and 3 bases, with 9 bases remaining between them. Germline assignment: CDR1 SGHRS and CDR2 YFSETQ. The CDR3 spans 14 residues. Per-sample PBMC isolation yielded at least 6.5 million cells. The data derive from a study of blood T cells in healthy people across ages. Overall study results and limits: Changes seen in expanded clonotypes were possibly confounded by donor CMV status left unknown.

The clonotype was recovered from a man in his forties in good health. What was sequenced was blood. The J gene is TRBJ1-2, the V gene TRBV5-1; D is unclear. CDR3 coding DNA: TGCGCCAGCAGCTTGGAAGCCGTGGACTATGGCTACACCTTC. It codes for CASSLEAVDYGYTF.